The 2 T cell receptor beta chains presented below share a single source sample, sequenced in a study of T-cell memory formation after mild COVID-19. One entry per CDR3 protein, called by TCRdb with MiXCR from the 5' RACE reads. Of more than 450,000 distinct CDR3 sequences in the sample, more than 15% were seen once. Sequencing was carried out using PBMCs or a T cell subset sorted from them (not recorded which). All receptors come from an adult woman who had mild COVID-19 (a few samples of this study predate the infection). Cell type and time point are not known.

This clonotype was seen more than once but under ten times. The CDR3 sequence: CATSRIQGANEKLFF. In nucleotides, the CDR3 is TGTGCCACCAGCAGAATACAGGGAGCTAATGAAAAACTGTTTTTT. The chain uses TRBV15 and TRBJ1-4; maybe TRBD1 (6 bases). The V and J ends lost 2 bases and 3 bases respectively, with 10 bases between them. The CDR3 consists of 15 residues. Germline loops: CDR1 LNHNV, CDR2 YYDKDF (reference sequence).

V usage is TRBV4-1 and J usage is TRBJ2-7, with D tentatively TRBD2 (5 bases). The CDR3 has 14 amino acids. Trimming took 4 bases from V and 6 from J, leaving 16 bases between them. Germline V lookup: CDR1 MGHRA, CDR2 YSYEKL. The CDR3 sequence: CASSPSLASTEQYF. In DNA, the CDR3 is TGCGCCAGCAGCCCCAGTCTAGCCTCGACCGAGCAGTACTTC.